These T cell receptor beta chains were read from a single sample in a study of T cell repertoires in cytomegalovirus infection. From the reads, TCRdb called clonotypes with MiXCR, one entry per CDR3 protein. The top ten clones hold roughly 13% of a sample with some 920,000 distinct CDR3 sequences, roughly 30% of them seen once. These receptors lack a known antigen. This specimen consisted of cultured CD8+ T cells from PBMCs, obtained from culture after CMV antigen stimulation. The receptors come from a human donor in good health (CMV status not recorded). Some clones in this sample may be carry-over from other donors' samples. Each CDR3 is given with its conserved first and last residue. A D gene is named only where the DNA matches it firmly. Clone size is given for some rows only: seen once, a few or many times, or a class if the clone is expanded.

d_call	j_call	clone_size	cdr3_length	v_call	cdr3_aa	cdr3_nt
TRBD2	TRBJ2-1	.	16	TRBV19	CASSIVGGGGYNEQFF	TGTGCCAGTAGTATAGTGGGCGGGGGGGGATACAATGAGCAGTTCTTC
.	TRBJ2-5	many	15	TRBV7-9	CASSFRLATQETQYF	TGTGCCAGCAGCTTCCGACTGGCGACCCAAGAGACCCAGTACTTC
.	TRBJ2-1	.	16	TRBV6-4	CASSDRKAAHPDEQFF	TGTGCCAGCAGTGACAGGAAGGCAGCCCACCCCGATGAGCAGTTCTTC
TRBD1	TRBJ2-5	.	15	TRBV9	CASSFRTGGTETQYF	TGTGCCAGCAGCTTTCGGACAGGGGGCACGGAGACCCAGTACTTC
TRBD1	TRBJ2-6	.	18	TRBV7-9	CASSLWGQANSGANVLTF	TGTGCCAGCAGCTTATGGGGACAGGCCAACTCTGGGGCCAACGTCCTGACTTTC
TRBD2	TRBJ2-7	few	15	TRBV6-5	CASSPVGGVSYEQYF	TGTGCCAGCAGCCCCGTCGGGGGGGTTTCCTACGAGCAGTACTTC
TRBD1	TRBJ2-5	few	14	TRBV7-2	CASSPRDREETQYF	TGTGCCAGCAGCCCGCGGGACAGGGAAGAGACCCAGTACTTC
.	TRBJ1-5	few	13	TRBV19	CASSMGGVRPQHF	TGTGCCAGTAGTATGGGCGGGGTGCGGCCCCAGCATTTT
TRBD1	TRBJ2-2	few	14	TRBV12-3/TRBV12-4	CASLGGPNTGELFF	TGTGCCAGCCTAGGGGGCCCGAACACCGGGGAGCTGTTTTTT
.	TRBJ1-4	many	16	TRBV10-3	CAISESGPTTNEKLFF	TGTGCCATCAGTGAGTCCGGGCCAACAACTAATGAAAAACTGTTTTTT
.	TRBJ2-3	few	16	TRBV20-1	CSASPPGASSTDTQYF	TGCAGTGCCTCCCCCCCCGGCGCCTCTAGCACAGATACGCAGTATTTT
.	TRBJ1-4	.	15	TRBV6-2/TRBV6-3	CASQRRDATNEKLFF	TGTGCCAGCCAAAGGAGGGACGCAACTAATGAAAAACTGTTTTTT
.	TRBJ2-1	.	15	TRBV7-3	CASFTERVSYNDQFF	TGTGCCAGTTTTACGGAGCGGGTTTCCTACAATGATCAGTTCTTC
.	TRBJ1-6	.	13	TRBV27	CASSFGRNSPLHF	TGTGCCAGCAGTTTCGGCAGAAATTCACCCCTCCACTTT
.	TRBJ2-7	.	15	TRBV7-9	CASSLVPESSYEQYF	TGTGCCAGCAGCTTAGTTCCGGAGAGCTCCTACGAGCAGTACTTC
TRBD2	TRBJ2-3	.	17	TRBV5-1	CASSLEGSGLLGDTQYF	TGCGCCAGCAGCTTGGAAGGTAGCGGGCTCTTGGGGGATACGCAGTATTTT
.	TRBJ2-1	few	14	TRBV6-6	CASTEDSSYNEQFF	TGTGCCAGCACAGAGGACAGCTCCTACAATGAGCAGTTCTTC
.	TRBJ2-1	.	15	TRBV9	CASSVDPGVSNEQFF	TGTGCCAGCAGCGTAGACCCGGGGGTGAGCAATGAGCAGTTCTTC
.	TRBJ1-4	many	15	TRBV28	CASSPTRATNEKLFF	TGTGCCAGCAGCCCCACCAGGGCTACTAATGAAAAACTGTTTTTT